The source of this TCR beta chain is a study of vaccination effects on CD4 cells after COVID-19. The study's findings and limits: At late timepoints after vaccination, vaccine- and infection-induced clones shrank markedly.

In regard to this clone: Its antigen is unidentified.

Generated by immunoSEQ multiplex PCR, the TCRdb table keeps only in-frame clones and is missing some. The table records some 30,000 clones, over 70% of them present only once. Subsequent to a culture period of nine to ten days, CD4+ T cells were isolated. Two doses of either BNT162b2 or mRNA-1273 were given to each participant. The CDR3 runs 12 residues. V was cut by 0 bases and J by 5 bases, with 5 bases left in between. The germline V gene encodes CDR1 SGHKS and CDR2 YYEKEE (reference sequence). The chain carries TRBV5-5 and TRBJ2-5, with D uncertain. Sequenced here: CD4+ T cells from PBMCs cultured without peptide, sampled after COVID-19 vaccination. This sequence was found in a human donor who received a COVID-19 vaccine. Written as DNA, the CDR3 is TGTGCCAGCAGCTTGGTTCGGGAGACCCAGTACTTC. Its protein product is CASSLVRETQYF.